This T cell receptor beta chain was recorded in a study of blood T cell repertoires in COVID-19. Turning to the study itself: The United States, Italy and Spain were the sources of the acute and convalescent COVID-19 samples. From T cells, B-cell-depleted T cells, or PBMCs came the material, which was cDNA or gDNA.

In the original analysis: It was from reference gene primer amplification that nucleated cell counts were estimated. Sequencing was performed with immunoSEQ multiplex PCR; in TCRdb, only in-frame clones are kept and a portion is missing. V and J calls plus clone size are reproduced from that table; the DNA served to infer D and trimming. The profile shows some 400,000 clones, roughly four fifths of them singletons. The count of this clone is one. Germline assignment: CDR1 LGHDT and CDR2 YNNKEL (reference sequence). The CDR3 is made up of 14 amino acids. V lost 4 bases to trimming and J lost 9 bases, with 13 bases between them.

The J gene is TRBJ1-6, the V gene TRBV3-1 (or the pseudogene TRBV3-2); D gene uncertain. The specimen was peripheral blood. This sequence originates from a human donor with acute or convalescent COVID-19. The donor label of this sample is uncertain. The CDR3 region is CASSPTFSSSPLHF. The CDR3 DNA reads TGTGCCAGCAGCCCAACATTTAGCAGTTCACCCCTCCACTTT.